The 21 T cell receptor beta chains reported below all come from one sample, sequenced in a study of regulatory T cells in long-lasting Graves disease. Indicated time point: persistent/refractory GD, antithyroid drugs over 5 years with positive TRAb. RNA isolated from PBMCs was used to make the TCR library. Construction of the TCR beta libraries employed iRepertoire HTBI primers in conjunction with Arm-PCR of CDR3 regions. TCRdb re-called the multiplex PCR reads with MiXCR, one entry per CDR3 protein. In the table there are 400,000 to 500,000 distinct CDR3 sequences, approximately 21% of which are singletons. Sequenced here: peripheral blood mononuclear cells (PBMCs), sampled when the disease was refractory, from a patient treated with antithyroid drugs. The receptors stem from a female donor with Graves disease.

This clonotype was counted many times. V is TRBV27 and J is TRBJ2-7, with 8 bases that match TRBD1. This CDR3 region has 16 residues. The V and J ends lost 5 bases and 2 bases, in that order; junction bases with no gene match: 11. Germline CDR1 MNHEY, CDR2 SMNVEV (reference sequence). CDR3 nucleotides: TGTGCCAGCAGTGGATGGACAGGGCTATCTCCCTACGAGCAGTACTTC. This encodes CASSGWTGLSPYEQYF.

This clonotype was counted ten times or more. This chain joins TRBV11-2 and TRBJ2-7, with 7 bases aligning to TRBD1. The CDR3 consists of 13 residues. CDR1 is SGHAT and CDR2 is FQNNGV in the germline V gene. The junction had 4 bases not matched to a gene; V was cut back by 3 bases and J by 5 bases. The CDR3 nucleotides are TGTGCCAGCAGCTTGGGGCAGGGGGACGAGCAGTACTTC. It translates to CASSLGQGDEQYF. Based on the CDR3 plus reference TRBV11-2 and TRBJ2-7, the full variable domain is EAGVAQSPRYKIIEKRQSVAFWCNPISGHATLYWYQQILGQGPKLLIQFQNNGVVDDSQLPKDRFSAERLKGVDSTLKIQPAKLEDSAVYLCASSLGQGDEQYFGPGTRLTVT.

This clonotype was counted between two and nine times. One end of the junction varies from germline; a read error may be responsible. This sequence joins TRBV29-1 and TRBJ2-7, with D possibly matching TRBD1 (6 bases). Germline V gene sequence: CDR1 SQVTM, CDR2 ANQGSEA. The CDR3 is 12 residues long. CDR3 amino acids: CSVEGSSGEQCF. CDR3 in DNA: TGCAGCGTTGAGGGGAGCTCAGGGGAGCAGTGCTTC.

This clonotype was seen ten or more times. V is TRBV28 and J is TRBJ1-2; TRBD1 matches at 12 bases. Germline V lookup: CDR1 MDHEN, CDR2 SYDVKM. This CDR3 spans 16 amino acids. Losses at the gene ends were 5 bases for V and 2 bases for J; bases not matched to a gene: 6. The CDR3 loop is CASSVAGTGGNYGYTF. Here the CDR3 DNA reads TGTGCCAGCAGTGTAGCCGGGACAGGGGGCAACTATGGCTACACCTTC.

This sequence joins TRBV20-1 and TRBJ1-4; tentatively, D is TRBD1 (5 bases). This CDR3 contains 15 residues. Trimming stripped 3 bases from V and 5 bases from J, with 16 bases between. Per germline, CDR1 DFQATT and CDR2 SNEGSKA (reference sequence). The CDR3 reads CSASPPGRANEKLFF. For the CDR3, the DNA is TGCAGTGCTAGTCCGCCGGGACGGGCAAATGAAAAACTGTTTTTT.

This clonotype was seen at least ten times. The rearrangement uses TRBV2 and TRBJ1-6; 10 bases are shared with TRBD1. Losses at the gene ends were 6 bases for V and 10 bases for J; bases not matched to a gene: 12. The CDR3 runs 16 residues. CDR1 and CDR2 from the germline V gene are SNHLY and FYNNEI. CDR3 nucleotides: TGTGCCAGCAGCCGGGACAGGGGTTCAGCGGCATCACCCCTCCACTTT. Translating it yields CASSRDRGSAASPLHF. Complete variable domain (other parts from reference TRBV2 and TRBJ1-6): EPEVTQTPSHQVTQMGQEVILRCVPISNHLYFYWYRQILGQKVEFLVSFYNNEISEKSEIFDDQFSVERPDGSNFTLKIRSTKLEDSAMYFCASSRDRGSAASPLHFGNGTRLTVT.

This clonotype was seen a handful of times. The chain employs TRBV20-1 and TRBJ1-1; perhaps TRBD1 as D (6 bases). V shed 4 bases and J shed 3 bases, with 12 bases lying between them. Per germline, CDR1 DFQATT and CDR2 SNEGSKA (reference sequence). The CDR3 covers 13 residues. CDR3 bases: TGCAGTGCTAATCAGGGGTATGACACTGAAGCTTTCTTT. This gives the protein CSANQGYDTEAFF.

In nucleotides, the CDR3 is TGTGCCAGCAGGTTAAATCGGGGTCAAGACAATGAGCAGTTCTTC. It encodes CASRLNRGQDNEQFF. This chain joins TRBV6-2 or TRBV6-3 and TRBJ2-1; TRBD2 might be the D (5 bases). Germline CDR1 is MNHEY and CDR2 is SVGEGT. V shed 6 bases and J shed 5 bases, with 17 bases lying between them. There are 15 residues in the CDR3.

The chain has TRBV27 and TRBJ2-7; maybe TRBD2 (6 bases). The germline CDR1 and CDR2 sequences are MNHEY and SMNVEV (reference sequence). V lost 6 bases and J lost 2, with 14 bases in between. The CDR3 runs 14 residues. CDR3 in amino acids: CASRPGTSAYEQYF. The CDR3 DNA reads TGTGCCAGCAGACCCGGGACTTCGGCCTACGAGCAGTACTTC.

Remarks on this clonotype: A single base separates this from a much larger clone, so it may be a read error. The missing conserved phenylalanine or tryptophan at the end of this CDR3 makes a read error likely. The rearrangement uses TRBV7-2 and TRBJ1-1; D is uncertain. The CDR3 length is 13 residues. CDR1 and CDR2 (germline): SGHTA, FQGNSA. V was clipped by 2 bases and J by 2 bases, with 6 bases between them. CDR3: CASSLQFNTEAFL. As DNA, the CDR3 is TGTGCCAGCAGCTTACAGTTTAACACTGAAGCTTTCCTT.

Many counts were recorded for this clonotype. This chain uses TRBV29-1 with TRBJ1-4; 10 bases are shared with TRBD1. J gave up 8 bases and V 3 bases, and 3 bases lay outside the gene matches. The CDR3 contains 13 residues. Germline-derived CDR1 and CDR2 are SQVTM and ANQGSEA. The CDR3 sequence: CSVEGTGDEKLFF. CDR3 bases: TGCAGCGTTGAGGGGACAGGGGACGAAAAACTGTTTTTT.

The chain links TRBV7-2 to TRBJ2-5, with 10 positions matching TRBD2. The V segment lost 5 bases and the J segment 5 bases; nucleotides outside the gene matches: 14. The CDR3 runs 17 residues. Germline loops: CDR1 SGHTA, CDR2 FQGNSA. CDR3 sequence (DNA): TGTGCCAGCAGCAAACAGGGGCTAGCGGGAGCGCTTGAGACCCAGTACTTC. Amino acids: CASSKQGLAGALETQYF. The whole variable domain, remainder taken from reference TRBV7-2 and TRBJ2-5, is GAGVSQSPSNKVTEKGKDVELRCDPISGHTALYWYRQSLGQGLEFLIYFQGNSAPDKSGLPSDRFSAERTGGSVSTLTIQRTQQEDSAVYLCASSKQGLAGALETQYFGPGTRLLVL.

This clonotype showed up many times. The chain couples TRBV28 to TRBJ2-4, with a weak D call TRBD2 (5 bases). In germline, CDR1 is MDHEN, CDR2 SYDVKM. This CDR3 has 17 residues. Trimming took off 5 bases at V and 1 base at J, with 18 bases between the two ends. CDR3 sequence reads: CASSPRGLTSAKNIQYF. The CDR3 nucleotides read TGTGCCAGCAGTCCCCGCGGGCTCACCTCCGCCAAAAACATTCAGTACTTC.

Details on this clonotype: A much larger clone differs by one base, so this may be a read error. V gene TRBV6-2 or TRBV6-3 combines with J gene TRBJ2-7; D possibly corresponds to TRBD2 (6 bases). CDR3 size: 14 residues. Germline assignment: CDR1 MNHEY and CDR2 SVGEGT. Trimming shortened V by 9 bases and J by 6 bases, and 21 bases separated the two germline ends. The CDR3 sequence: CASGGPGRRFEQYF. The CDR3 DNA is TGTGCCAGTGGGGGACCGGGGAGGAGGTTCGAGCAGTACTTC.

This clonotype was recorded many times. The chain joins TRBV7-2 to TRBJ2-5, with D possibly matching TRBD1 (5 bases). With 4 bases removed from V and 0 bases from J, the gap between germline ends came to 9 bases. This CDR3 has 14 residues. From germline, CDR1 is SGHTA and CDR2 FQGNSA. The CDR3 coding sequence is TGTGCCAGCAGCTCGCCAGGGAACCAAGAGACCCAGTACTTC. This sequence encodes CASSSPGNQETQYF.

In this sample, this clonotype turned up many times. The junction departs from germline at one end; a sequencing error may be responsible. The chain is built from TRBV4-1 and TRBJ1-5; D gene uncertain. The CDR3 extends over 13 amino acids. Germline loops: CDR1 MGHRA, CDR2 YSYEKL. Written as DNA, the CDR3 is TGTGCCAGCAGCCAAAATAGCAATCAGCCCCAGCATTTT. Encoded protein: CASSQNSNQPQHF.

This clonotype was counted at least ten times. The V and J genes are TRBV28 and TRBJ1-5, with TRBD1 matching over 9 bases. After removal of 4 bases from V and 7 bases from J, the junction contained 2 bases not matched to a gene. This CDR3 is built from 13 residues. Germline V gene data show CDR1 as MDHEN and CDR2 as SYDVKM. The CDR3 DNA reads as TGTGCCAGCAGTTCGGGACAGGGACAGCCCCAGCATTTT. Encoded protein: CASSSGQGQPQHF.

The chain carries TRBV11-1 and TRBJ2-1, with 8 bases matching TRBD2. With V trimmed by 5 bases and J by 2 bases, 5 bases remained unmatched. Per the germline V gene, CDR1 is SGHAT and CDR2 is FQDESV (reference sequence). This CDR3 region has 15 residues. CDR3 sequence reads: CASSLQREPYNEQFF. CDR3 DNA sequence: TGTGCCAGCAGCCTCCAGCGGGAGCCCTACAATGAGCAGTTCTTC.

This clonotype was seen ten or more times. V and J are TRBV7-6 and TRBJ2-5, with 9 bases identical to TRBD1. Germline V gene data show CDR1 as SGHVS and CDR2 as FNYEAQ. This CDR3 has 15 amino acids. Germline trimming cut 5 bases from V and 1 base from J; bases unmatched to any gene: 5. DNA of the CDR3: TGTGCCAGCAGCACCCGGACAGGGGCCCAAGAGACCCAGTACTTC. This encodes CASSTRTGAQETQYF.

The chain uses TRBV25-1 and TRBJ1-1; D is unclear. CDR1 is MGHDK, CDR2 SYGVNS, per germline. Trimming cost V 4 bases and J 5 bases, with 17 bases left between them. This CDR3 contains 15 residues. The CDR3 DNA is TGTGCCAGCAGTGCCCACCGGGCCCTTCTGACTGAAGCTTTCTTT. Protein sequence: CASSAHRALLTEAFF.

This clonotype was detected ten times or more. V and J are TRBV28 and TRBJ2-4; 8 bases fit TRBD2. After removal of 6 bases from V and 8 bases from J, the junction contained 18 bases not matched to a gene. The CDR3 loop spans 17 amino acids. CDR1 and CDR2 (germline): MDHEN, SYDVKM. The chain's CDR3 is CASSLQTNGRARDIQYF. The DNA for the CDR3 is TGTGCCAGCAGCCTTCAAACTAACGGGAGGGCCAGGGACATTCAGTACTTC.